The 29 T cell receptor beta chains listed next were all sequenced from one sample in a study of immune cell composition in non-small cell lung cancer. The protocol was immunoSEQ multiplex PCR, while the TCRdb copy is restricted to in-frame clones and leaves out a portion. The table records 13,000 to 15,000 clones, around three quarters of them present only once. The sample consisted of lung tumor tissue. The receptors shown here come from a human donor with non-small cell lung cancer.

This clone was seen only a few times. The chain employs TRBV2 and TRBJ1-5; D not resolved. The germline V gene encodes CDR1 SNHLY and CDR2 FYNNEI. CDR3 length: 13 residues. V was cut by 3 bases and J by 7 bases, with 10 bases left in between. CDR3 loop: CASSEHGRQPQHF. In nucleotides, the CDR3 is TGTGCCAGCAGTGAGCACGGGAGACAGCCCCAGCATTTT.

The gene calls are TRBV6-6 and TRBJ1-1, with D unclear. Per the germline V gene, CDR1 is MNHNY and CDR2 is SVGAGI (reference sequence). Trimming removed 2 bases from V and 8 bases from J, with 9 bases in between. The CDR3 runs 12 residues. DNA for the CDR3: TGTGCCAGCAGTTACCCCTTTTTGGAAGCTTTCTTT. Amino acids: CASSYPFLEAFF.

The J gene is TRBJ2-7, the V gene TRBV5-1; D is ambiguous. The V and J ends lost 0 bases and 0 bases respectively, with 10 bases between them. The CDR3 contains 15 residues. CDR1 and CDR2 from the germline V gene are SGHRS and YFSETQ. This CDR3 is CASSLAKTLSYEQYF. The CDR3 DNA reads as TGCGCCAGCAGCTTGGCAAAGACACTCTCCTACGAGCAGTACTTC.

V gene TRBV30 combines with J gene TRBJ2-7; 7 nucleotides align to TRBD1. Germline CDR1 is GTSNPN and CDR2 is SVGIG (reference sequence). The J segment lost 6 bases and the V segment lost 3 bases, leaving 14 bases of the junction unmatched. This CDR3 spans 15 amino acids. The CDR3 here is CAWRLQGPRSVEQYF. CDR3 bases: TGTGCCTGGAGACTACAGGGGCCTCGATCTGTCGAGCAGTACTTC.

The chain joins TRBV4-1 to TRBJ1-2; 11 bases map to TRBD1. Germline V gene lookup returns CDR1 MGHRA and CDR2 YSYEKL. The CDR3 is 16 residues long. Unmatched junction bases numbered 3, after V lost 1 base and J lost 2 bases. CDR3 loop: CASSQVGTGGNYGYTF. The CDR3 nucleotides read TGCGCCAGCAGCCAAGTTGGGACAGGGGGGAACTATGGCTACACCTTC.

This chain connects TRBV19 to TRBJ1-1, with 7 bases aligning to TRBD1. Unmatched junction bases numbered 7, after V lost 5 bases and J lost 4 bases. The germline gives CDR1 LNHDA, CDR2 SQIVND (reference sequence). CDR3 length: 14 residues. CDR3 DNA: TGTGCCAGTAGTCTCACAGGGGATGCCACTGAAGCTTTCTTT. It specifies CASSLTGDATEAFF.

The genes are TRBV19 and TRBJ2-1, with 7 positions matching TRBD1. Losses at the gene ends were 1 base for V and 9 bases for J; bases not matched to a gene: 6. Germline V gene data show CDR1 as LNHDA and CDR2 as SQIVND (reference sequence). The CDR3 has 14 residues. The CDR3 DNA follows: TGTGCCAGTAGTATAGGACAGGGAGAGACTGAGCAGTTCTTC. Encoded protein: CASSIGQGETEQFF.

This sequence joins TRBV5-1 and TRBJ2-1, with D possibly TRBD2 on 5 matching bases. This CDR3 spans 15 amino acids. Germline loops: CDR1 SGHRS, CDR2 YFSETQ. V was clipped by 3 bases and J by 0 bases, with 10 bases between them. The chain's CDR3 is CASSSSGSSYNEQFF. The CDR3, as DNA: TGCGCCAGCAGCTCGAGCGGTTCCTCCTACAATGAGCAGTTCTTC.

The V call is TRBV18, the J call TRBJ2-1, with 12 bases fitting TRBD2. Per germline, CDR1 KGHSH and CDR2 LQKENI. V shed 2 bases, J shed 7 bases, and the junction held 12 bases outside the gene matches. The CDR3 is 18 amino acids. CDR3: CASSPGLAGGIPSNEQFF. The CDR3 DNA follows: TGTGCCAGCTCACCAGGGCTAGCGGGGGGGATACCGTCGAATGAGCAGTTCTTC.

The chain couples TRBV2 to TRBJ2-3, with D perhaps matching TRBD2 (5 bases). Germline V lookup: CDR1 SNHLY, CDR2 FYNNEI. This CDR3 has 15 amino acids. The V end was cut by 4 bases, the J end by 1 base, with 12 bases between. The CDR3 here is CASSARRDRTDTQYF. The CDR3 DNA reads TGTGCCAGCAGTGCCCGCCGGGATCGCACAGATACGCAGTATTTT.

The chain is built from TRBV30 and TRBJ1-1; D not certain. Per the germline V gene, CDR1 is GTSNPN and CDR2 is SVGIG (reference sequence). Trimming shortened V by 3 bases and J by 2 bases, and 10 bases separated the two germline ends. The CDR3 totals 13 residues. This CDR3 is CAWRGGENTEAFF. Written as DNA, the CDR3 is TGTGCCTGGAGAGGCGGCGAAAACACTGAAGCTTTCTTT.

The chain links TRBV7-2 to TRBJ2-5, with TRBD2 matching over 7 bases. The CDR3 is 16 residues long. V shed 1 base and J 1 base; nucleotides not matched to a gene: 6. The germline CDR1 and CDR2 sequences are SGHTA and FQGNSA. CDR3 bases: TGTGCCAGCAGCTTAGGGAGAGCGGGAACCCAAGAGACCCAGTACTTC. Protein: CASSLGRAGTQETQYF.

This clone was observed a single time. The chain links TRBV6-5 to TRBJ2-7; D might be TRBD1 (6 bases). Trimming shortened V by 8 bases and J by 4 bases, and 9 bases separated the two germline ends. This CDR3 contains 11 residues. From germline, CDR1 is MNHEY and CDR2 SVGAGI. The DNA for the CDR3 is TGTGCCAGCGTGAGGGGGTACGAGCAGTACTTC. As protein: CASVRGYEQYF.

The chain links TRBV27 to TRBJ2-1; TRBD2 aligns across 7 bases. This CDR3 comprises 16 residues. CDR1 and CDR2 from the germline V gene are MNHEY and SMNVEV (reference sequence). V shed 3 bases and J 5 bases; nucleotides not matched to a gene: 10. CDR3 sequence (DNA): TGTGCCAGCAGTTTCGGCGGGAGTGGGAAAAACAATGAGCAGTTCTTC. Protein: CASSFGGSGKNNEQFF.

The chain is built from TRBV19 and TRBJ1-2, with D hard to call. V lost 3 bases and J lost 6, with 17 bases in between. The CDR3 spans 15 residues. Germline V lookup: CDR1 LNHDA, CDR2 SQIVND (reference sequence). CDR3 sequence reads: CASSIPGGKGHGYTF. CDR3 coding DNA: TGTGCCAGTAGTATCCCCGGAGGCAAAGGGCATGGCTACACCTTC.

This clone was recorded once. J is TRBJ1-2 and V is TRBV27; 9 bases fit TRBD1. This CDR3 region has 16 residues. Germline V gene sequence: CDR1 MNHEY, CDR2 SMNVEV (reference sequence). The V and J ends lost 0 bases and 4 bases, in that order; junction bases with no gene match: 6. This chain's CDR3 is CASSLSMTGGFYGYTF. The CDR3 nucleotides are TGTGCCAGCAGTTTATCGATGACAGGGGGTTTCTATGGCTACACCTTC.

The CDR3 loop is CASSVSGGAGNEQFF. The CDR3 nucleotides are TGTGCCAGCAGCGTAAGCGGGGGGGCCGGGAATGAGCAGTTCTTC. This chain connects TRBV9 to TRBJ2-1; 10 bases fit TRBD2. Trimming cost V 1 base and J 7 bases; bases outside gene matches: 5. CDR1 and CDR2 from the germline V gene are SGDLS and YYNGEE. The CDR3 is 15 residues long.

The V and J genes are TRBV2 and TRBJ1-2; a possible D gene is TRBD1 (5 bases). The V end lost 6 bases, the J end lost 2 bases, and 10 bases lay between the germline ends. In germline, CDR1 is SNHLY, CDR2 FYNNEI. The CDR3 consists of 13 residues. The CDR3 DNA reads as TGTGCCAGCAGGATGACAGAGAACTATGGCTACACCTTC. Its protein product is CASRMTENYGYTF.

The gene calls are TRBV11-2 and TRBJ2-1; 7 bases fit TRBD2. The V gene end was trimmed by 1 base and the J gene end by 4 bases; junction bases not matched to a gene: 4. The CDR3 is 15 residues long. The V gene's germline CDR1 is SGHAT and CDR2 FQNNGV. CDR3 DNA sequence: TGTGCCAGCAGCTTAGGCGGGAGTTTATACAATGAGCAGTTCTTC. This encodes CASSLGGSLYNEQFF.

The chain is built from TRBV7-8 and TRBJ1-6; 8 bases line up with TRBD1. Germline V CDR1 and CDR2: SGHVS, FQNEAQ. The CDR3 consists of 15 residues. V gave up 2 bases and J gave up 8 bases; unmatched junction bases: 5. CDR3 bases: TGTGCCAGCAGCTTACAGGGGGCTGTAGATTCACCCCTCCACTTT. Translating it yields CASSLQGAVDSPLHF. Supplemented by reference TRBV7-8 and TRBJ1-6, the full variable domain reads GAGVSQSPRYKVAKRGQDVALRCDPISGHVSLFWYQQALGQGPEFLTYFQNEAQLDKSGLPSDRFFAERPEGSVSTLKIQRTQQEDSAVYLCASSLQGAVDSPLHFGNGTRLTVT.

This rearrangement joins TRBV25-1 to TRBJ2-1; 9 positions agree with TRBD2. CDR3 length equals 15 residues. Germline CDR1 MGHDK, CDR2 SYGVNS. The trim removed 3 bases at V and 6 bases at J, leaving 6 bases unmatched. The chain's CDR3 is CASSEAGGPSNEQFF. CDR3 nucleotide sequence: TGTGCCAGCAGTGAGGCGGGAGGGCCTAGCAATGAGCAGTTCTTC.

The CDR3 DNA is TGCAGCGTTGAATCGGGGACAGCCTCGTTTGAGCAGTACTTC. Protein: CSVESGTASFEQYF. J is TRBJ2-7 and V is TRBV29-1, with 7 bases aligning to TRBD1. Germline V gives CDR1 SQVTM, CDR2 ANQGSEA. The V and J ends lost 2 bases and 7 bases, in that order; junction bases with no gene match: 11. This CDR3 contains 14 residues.

This chain links TRBV5-6 with TRBJ1-5, with D maybe TRBD1 (6 bases). Per the germline V gene, CDR1 is SGHDT and CDR2 is YYEEEE. The V gene lost 3 bases and the J gene lost 4 bases, with 8 bases spanning the gap. The CDR3 runs to 13 residues. CDR3 sequence reads: CASSSDRNQPQHF. As DNA, the CDR3 is TGTGCCAGCAGCTCTGACAGGAATCAGCCCCAGCATTTT.

The chain recombines TRBV9 with TRBJ2-1; TRBD2 matches 13 bases. After removal of 2 bases from V and 4 bases from J, the junction contained 6 bases not matched to a gene. Looked up from germline, CDR1 is SGDLS and CDR2 is YYNGEE. This CDR3 is 17 amino acids long. CDR3 in amino acids: CASSVEPGLAGYNEQFF. The CDR3 coding sequence is TGTGCCAGCAGCGTTGAACCGGGACTAGCGGGGTACAATGAGCAGTTCTTC.

This clone was recorded a few times. V and J are TRBV5-6 and TRBJ1-2; D remains unclear. The CDR3 is 11 amino acids. Germline V lookup: CDR1 SGHDT, CDR2 YYEEEE. Trimming took 3 bases from V and 10 from J, leaving 10 bases between them. CDR3 residues: CASSSLRLYTF. The CDR3 DNA is TGTGCCAGCAGCTCTCTCAGGCTCTACACCTTC.

The genes are TRBV4-3 and TRBJ2-1; 8 bases map to TRBD2. V gave up 6 bases and J gave up 8 bases; unmatched junction bases: 12. This CDR3 spans 15 amino acids. The germline gives CDR1 LGHNA, CDR2 YSLEER. Written as DNA, the CDR3 is TGCGCCAGCAGACGAAGCGGGAGATCTGTGGATGAGCAGTTCTTC. Amino acids: CASRRSGRSVDEQFF.

V is TRBV7-7 and J is TRBJ2-5; TRBD2 aligns across 15 bases. The CDR3 contains 18 residues. Looked up from germline, CDR1 is SSHAT and CDR2 is FNYEAQ (reference sequence). J was trimmed by 4 bases and V by 3 bases; bases with no gene match: 9. CDR3 sequence: CASSFSPGLAGGLETQYF. As DNA, the CDR3 is TGTGCCAGCAGCTTCAGCCCGGGACTAGCGGGGGGCCTAGAGACCCAGTACTTC.

The chain joins TRBV9 to TRBJ1-6; 8 nucleotides align to TRBD1. The CDR3 is made up of 15 amino acids. Per the germline V gene, CDR1 is SGDLS and CDR2 is YYNGEE. Germline trimming cut 1 base from V and 7 bases from J; bases unmatched to any gene: 4. CDR3 sequence: CASSVNTGGNSPLHF. DNA of the CDR3: TGTGCCAGCAGCGTAAATACAGGGGGAAATTCACCCCTCCACTTT. Complete variable domain (other parts from reference TRBV9 and TRBJ1-6): DSGVTQTPKHLITATGQRVTLRCSPRSGDLSVYWYQQSLDQGLQFLIQYYNGEERAKGNILERFSAQQFPDLHSELNLSSLELGDSALYFCASSVNTGGNSPLHFGNGTRLTVT.

The CDR3 DNA is TGTGCCACCAAACCCGGACAGGGGGCAGGGACCACTGAAGCTTTCTTT. It translates to CATKPGQGAGTTEAFF. This chain connects TRBV19 to TRBJ1-1, with 11 positions matching TRBD1. The CDR3 is 16 amino acids. Germline V gives CDR1 LNHDA, CDR2 SQIVND (reference sequence). After removal of 10 bases from V and 4 bases from J, the junction contained 14 bases not matched to a gene.